This T cell receptor (beta chain) was observed in a study of blood T cell repertoires in COVID-19. Study context: From the United States, Italy and Spain came samples of acute and convalescent COVID-19. PBMCs, B-cell-depleted T cells, or T cells were the source of the cDNA or gDNA that made up the material.

The CDR3 is 14 amino acids. V was shortened by 1 base and J by 4 bases, with 10 bases between the two germline ends. From germline, CDR1 is MNHEY and CDR2 SVGEGT. This clone was counted only a few times. Per the original data handling: Reference gene primer amplification gave estimated nucleated cell counts. Repertoires were generated with immunoSEQ multiplex PCR, while TCRdb's copy carries only in-frame clones and drops some. Clone size and V and J calls were adopted from that table, with D and trimming inferred from the DNA. Found here are about 190,000 clones, approximately 81% of them singletons; the top ten hold approximately 19%.

The sequencing input was peripheral blood. The V call is TRBV6-2 or TRBV6-3, the J call TRBJ1-1; a possible D gene is TRBD1 (5 bases). This clonotype was obtained from a human donor in a cohort sampled during active COVID-19. The CDR3 reads CASSYFGQVTEAFF. In DNA, the CDR3 is TGTGCCAGCAGTTACTTTGGACAAGTCACTGAAGCTTTCTTT.